This note documents a single T cell receptor (beta chain) sequence. The antigen is unknown. The data originate from a study of T cell responses to AZD1222 COVID-19 vaccine. CDR1 and CDR2 (germline): MDHEN, SYDVKM. The CDR3 is 14 residues long. The V gene lost 6 bases and the J gene lost 0 bases, with 11 bases spanning the gap. Notes on the study in general: Donors were mostly white British, more females; clonal diversity possibly underestimated. Among AZD1222 vaccinees, only six or seven were seropositive at baseline. Repertoire sampling was restricted to post-peak T cell response timepoints.

Sequencing used immunoSEQ multiplex PCR; TCRdb keeps in-frame clones, though not all of them. The repertoire consists of about 200,000 clones, with roughly 92% occurring once and the leading ten covering roughly 1%. The material sequenced was peripheral blood, taken 28 days after the second AZD1222 dose. This receptor was obtained from an adult who received the AZD1222 COVID-19 vaccine. This chain links TRBV28 with TRBJ1-1; perhaps TRBD1 as D (5 bases). CDR3 DNA sequence: TGTGCCAGCAGAAAGGGGTCTATGAACACTGAAGCTTTCTTT. This encodes CASRKGSMNTEAFF.